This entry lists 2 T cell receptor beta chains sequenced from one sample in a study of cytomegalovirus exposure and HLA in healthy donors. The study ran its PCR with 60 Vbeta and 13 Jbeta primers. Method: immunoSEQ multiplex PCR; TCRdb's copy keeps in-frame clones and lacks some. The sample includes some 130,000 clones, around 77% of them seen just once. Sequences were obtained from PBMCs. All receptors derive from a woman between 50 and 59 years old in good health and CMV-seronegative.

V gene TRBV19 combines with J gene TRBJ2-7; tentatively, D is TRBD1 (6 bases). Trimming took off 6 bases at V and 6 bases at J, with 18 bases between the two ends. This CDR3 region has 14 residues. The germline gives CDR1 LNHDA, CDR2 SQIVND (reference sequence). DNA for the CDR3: TGTGCCAGTAGGACAACAGGGTCGGGGACCGAGCAGTACTTC. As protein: CASRTTGSGTEQYF.

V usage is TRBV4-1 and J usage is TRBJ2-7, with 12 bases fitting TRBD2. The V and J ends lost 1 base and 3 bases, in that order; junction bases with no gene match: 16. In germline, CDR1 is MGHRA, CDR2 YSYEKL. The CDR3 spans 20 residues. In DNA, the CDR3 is TGCGCCAGCAGCCAAGCACCGGGACAGGGGCTAGCGGGAGGGCTCTACGAGCAGTACGTC. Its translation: CASSQAPGQGLAGGLYEQYV.